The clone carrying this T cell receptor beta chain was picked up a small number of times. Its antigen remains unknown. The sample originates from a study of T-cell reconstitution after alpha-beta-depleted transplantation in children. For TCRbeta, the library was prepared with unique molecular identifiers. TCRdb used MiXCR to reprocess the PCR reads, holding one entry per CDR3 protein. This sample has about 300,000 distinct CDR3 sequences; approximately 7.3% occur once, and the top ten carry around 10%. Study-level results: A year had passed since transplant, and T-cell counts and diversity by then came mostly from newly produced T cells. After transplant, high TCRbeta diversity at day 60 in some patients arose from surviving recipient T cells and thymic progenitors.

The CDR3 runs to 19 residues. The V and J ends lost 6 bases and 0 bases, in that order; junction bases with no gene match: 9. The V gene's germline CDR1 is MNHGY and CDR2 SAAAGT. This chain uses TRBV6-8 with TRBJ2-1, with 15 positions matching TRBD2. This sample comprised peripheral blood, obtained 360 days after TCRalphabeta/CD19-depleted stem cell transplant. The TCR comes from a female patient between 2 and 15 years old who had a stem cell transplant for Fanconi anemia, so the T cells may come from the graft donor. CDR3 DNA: TGTGCCAGCAGACCCGGACTAGCGGGGGGGATTAGCTCCTACAATGAGCAGTTCTTC. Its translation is CASRPGLAGGISSYNEQFF.